A selection of T cell receptor beta chains follows, all from one sample in a study of control samples from healthy donors and cancer patients. Sequenced by immunoSEQ multiplex PCR; TCRdb stores in-frame clones only, minus some. The repertoire holds roughly 130,000 clones, 80% to 95% seen once, with 2% to 3% in the top ten. The sequenced sample was blood. Receptors originate from a man aged 18 to 29 in good health. CDR3s leave out the opening cysteine and the closing phenylalanine or tryptophan. Each record gives: V gene, CDR3 length, CDR3 protein.

TRBV2,13,ASSDRGEPNEKLF
TRBV28,13,ASSPPREPKNIQY
TRBV6-5,13,ASSTQTTSGNTIY
TRBV15,12,ATRGRATYNEQF
TRBV14,11,ASSQDRGQPQH
TRBV11-2,16,ASSLPPTGQGRHNEQF
TRBV28,12,ASSLPTEYNEQF
TRBV3-1/TRBV3-2,11,ASSQGELDGYT
TRBV3-1/TRBV3-2,14,ASSRVAGVNTGELF
TRBV28,11,ASRARGGQPQH
TRBV12-3/TRBV12-4,11,ASSSGLGQPQH
TRBV5-5,14,ASSWTGTPRVDGYT
TRBV23-1,14,ASSQEGPGPNYGYT